This T cell receptor beta chain was profiled in a study of CD8+ T cells in alopecia areata. Study conclusions and caveats: Resident alphabeta T cells of normal skin are also sequenced in scalp samples. Many of the expanded lesional clones endured in scalp and blood while on tofacitinib.

cDNA serving as the sequencing template came from extracted, reverse transcribed RNA. Some clones are missing from TCRdb's copy, which holds only in-frame ones; the method was immunoSEQ multiplex PCR. Among some 150,000 clones listed, roughly nine tenths were seen once. This CDR3 comprises 14 residues. The germline gives CDR1 SGHNT, CDR2 YYREEE (reference sequence). Germline trimming cut 4 bases from V and 2 bases from J; bases unmatched to any gene: 5. This clone occurred a few times. Antigen: not known. Stated treatment: oral pan-JAK inhibitor, 5-10 mg twice daily. CD4+ and CD8+ T cells were sorted from PBMCs stained for CD3, CD4 and CD8.

The clonotype comes from a human donor with alopecia areata. The starting material was CD8+ T cells sorted from blood, obtained at week 4, from a patient treated with tofacitinib. This sequence joins TRBV5-4 and TRBJ2-7; 8 nucleotides match TRBD1. The chain's CDR3 is CASSPQGAAYEQYF. CDR3 DNA sequence: TGTGCCAGCAGCCCCCAGGGGGCCGCCTACGAGCAGTACTTC.